This T cell receptor beta chain was found in a study of blood T cell repertoires in COVID-19. Looking at the study overall: Sources were T cells, B-cell-depleted T cells, or PBMCs; the material itself was cDNA or gDNA.

Repertoires were generated with immunoSEQ multiplex PCR, while TCRdb's copy carries only in-frame clones and drops some. The sample has around 150,000 clones, 75% to 85% seen once; the top ten hold under 6%. Trimming pared 7 bases from V and 6 bases from J, leaving 18 bases between. This CDR3 is built from 14 residues. Germline CDR1 reads MNHEY; CDR2 reads SVGAGI. Many counts were recorded for this clone. The sequence derives from a woman aged 80 or over with active or convalescent COVID-19. This rearrangement joins TRBV6-5 to TRBJ1-1; TRBD1 is a possible D gene (5 bases). What was sequenced was peripheral blood. The CDR3 loop reads CASTQRGGNSEAFF. DNA for the CDR3: TGTGCCAGCACTCAACGGGGGGGAAACTCTGAAGCTTTCTTT.